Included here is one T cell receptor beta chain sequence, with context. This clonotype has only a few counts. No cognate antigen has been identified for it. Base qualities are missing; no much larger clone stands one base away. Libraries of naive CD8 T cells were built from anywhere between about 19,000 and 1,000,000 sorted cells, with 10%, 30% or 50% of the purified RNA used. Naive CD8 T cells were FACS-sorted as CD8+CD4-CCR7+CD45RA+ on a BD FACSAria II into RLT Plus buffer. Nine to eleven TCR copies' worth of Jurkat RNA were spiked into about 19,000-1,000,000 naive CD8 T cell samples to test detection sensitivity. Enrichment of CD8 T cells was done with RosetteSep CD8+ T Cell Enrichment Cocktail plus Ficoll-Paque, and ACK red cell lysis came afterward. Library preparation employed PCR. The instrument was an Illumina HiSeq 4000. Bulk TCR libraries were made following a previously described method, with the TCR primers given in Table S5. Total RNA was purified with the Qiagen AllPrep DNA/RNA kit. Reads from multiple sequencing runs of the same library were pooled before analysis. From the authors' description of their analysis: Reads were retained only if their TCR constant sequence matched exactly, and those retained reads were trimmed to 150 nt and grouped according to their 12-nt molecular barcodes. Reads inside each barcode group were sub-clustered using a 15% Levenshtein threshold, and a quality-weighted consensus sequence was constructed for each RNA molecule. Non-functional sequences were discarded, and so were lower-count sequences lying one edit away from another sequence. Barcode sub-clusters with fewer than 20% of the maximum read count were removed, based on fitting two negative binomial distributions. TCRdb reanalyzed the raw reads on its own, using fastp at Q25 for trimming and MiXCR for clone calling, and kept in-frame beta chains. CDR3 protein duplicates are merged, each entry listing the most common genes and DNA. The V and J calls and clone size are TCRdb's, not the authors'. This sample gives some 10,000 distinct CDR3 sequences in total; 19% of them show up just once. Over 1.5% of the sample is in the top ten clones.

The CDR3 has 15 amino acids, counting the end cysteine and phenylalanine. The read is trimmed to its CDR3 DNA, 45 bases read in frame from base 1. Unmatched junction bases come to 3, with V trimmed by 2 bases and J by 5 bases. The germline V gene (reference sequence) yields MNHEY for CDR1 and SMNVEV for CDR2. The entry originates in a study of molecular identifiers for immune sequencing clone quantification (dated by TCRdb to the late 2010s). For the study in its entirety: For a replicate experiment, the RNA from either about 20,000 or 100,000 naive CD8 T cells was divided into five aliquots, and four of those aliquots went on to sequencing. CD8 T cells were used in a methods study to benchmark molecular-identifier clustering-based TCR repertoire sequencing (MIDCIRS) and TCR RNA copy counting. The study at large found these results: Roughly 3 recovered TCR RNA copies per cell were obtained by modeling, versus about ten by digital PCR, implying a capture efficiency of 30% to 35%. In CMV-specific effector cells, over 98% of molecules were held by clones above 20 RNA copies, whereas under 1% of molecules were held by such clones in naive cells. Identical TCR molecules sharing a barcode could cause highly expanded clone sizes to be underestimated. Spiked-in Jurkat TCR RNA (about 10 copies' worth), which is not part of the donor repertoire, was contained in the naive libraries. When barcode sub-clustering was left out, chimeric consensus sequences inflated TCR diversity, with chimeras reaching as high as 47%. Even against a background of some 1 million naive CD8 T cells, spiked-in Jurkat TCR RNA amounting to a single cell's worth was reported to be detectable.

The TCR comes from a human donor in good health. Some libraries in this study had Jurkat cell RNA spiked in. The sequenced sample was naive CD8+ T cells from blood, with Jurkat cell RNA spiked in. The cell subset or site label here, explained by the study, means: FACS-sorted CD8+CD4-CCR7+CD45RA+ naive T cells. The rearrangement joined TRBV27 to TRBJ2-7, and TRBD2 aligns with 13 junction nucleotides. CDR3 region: CASSLGLAGVDEQYF. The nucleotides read TGTGCCAGCAGTTTAGGACTAGCGGGAGTTGACGAGCAGTACTTC.